Listed below are T cell receptor beta chains from one sample, sequenced in a study of cytomegalovirus exposure and HLA in healthy donors. The repertoire was sequenced with immunoSEQ multiplex PCR; TCRdb's copy has only in-frame clones and lacks some. Among nearly 200,000 clones listed, about nine tenths were seen once. The sequencing input was PBMCs. The receptors derive from a man under 40 in good health and CMV-seronegative. The CDR3 runs from the conserved cysteine through the conserved F or W. A D gene is named only where the DNA matches it firmly. Size tells how often a clone was seen (once, few, many) or the class of an expanded clone, and some rows leave it out.

cdr3_nt,cdr3_aa,d_call,clone_size,v_call,j_call
TGCGCCAGCAGCTTGTTGGTGACAGGGGGTGCAGATACGCAGTATTTT,CASSLLVTGGADTQYF,TRBD1,NA,TRBV5-1,TRBJ2-3
TGTGCCAGCAGTGAATGGGAAAGGGGGCGCGACGAGCAGTACTTC,CASSEWERGRDEQYF,TRBD1,NA,TRBV25-1,TRBJ2-7
TGTGCCAGCAGGGGACTAAGGGGCACTGAAGCTTTCTTT,CASRGLRGTEAFF,NA,NA,TRBV6-1,TRBJ1-1
TGCAGCGTTGGTAAAGGGACTAGCGGGAGTATAAATGAGCAGTTCTTC,CSVGKGTSGSINEQFF,TRBD2,NA,TRBV29-1,TRBJ2-1
TGTGCCAGCAGCTTTTTGGAGGGATGGTTGCCTGAAGCTTTCTTT,CASSFLEGWLPEAFF,NA,NA,TRBV7-9,TRBJ1-1
TGTGCCACTCGGGACAGGGGATTACATCAGCCCCAGCATTTT,CATRDRGLHQPQHF,TRBD1,NA,TRBV19,TRBJ1-5
TGCGCCAGCAGCCAATCTCTAGCGAGTCGTGAGACCCAGTACTTC,CASSQSLASRETQYF,NA,NA,TRBV4-3,TRBJ2-5
TGTGCCAGCTCACCAAGCCAAAATTCACCCCTCCACTTT,CASSPSQNSPLHF,NA,NA,TRBV18,TRBJ1-6
TGTGCCAGCATCCGACGACAGGGAGTTCTTTCACCCCTCCACTTT,CASIRRQGVLSPLHF,TRBD1,NA,TRBV6-5,TRBJ1-6
TGTGCCAGCAGTGAATGGAGGCCGGATACGCAGTATTTT,CASSEWRPDTQYF,NA,NA,TRBV25-1,TRBJ2-3
TGTGCCAGTTCGACAGGGTCCTACAATGAGCAGTTCTTC,CASSTGSYNEQFF,TRBD1,NA,TRBV7-6,TRBJ2-1
TGTGCCACCAGCAGAGGACCACTAGACAGGGGAAGCTACGAGCAGTACTTC,CATSRGPLDRGSYEQYF,TRBD1,NA,TRBV15,TRBJ2-7
TGCGCCAGCAGCTTGAGAGGACAGGGAGTTTTAGCTGAAGCTTTCTTT,CASSLRGQGVLAEAFF,TRBD1,NA,TRBV5-1,TRBJ1-1
TGTGCCAGCAGGCGGACAGGGAATCAGCCCCAGCATTTT,CASRRTGNQPQHF,TRBD1,NA,TRBV2,TRBJ1-5
TGTGCCAGCCATCCGCGGACAGGGGGCGACGAGCAGTACTTC,CASHPRTGGDEQYF,TRBD1,NA,TRBV2,TRBJ2-7
TGTGCCACCAGCATCGGACTAGCGGGGGGGCAAGATACGCAGTATTTT,CATSIGLAGGQDTQYF,TRBD2,NA,TRBV15,TRBJ2-3
TGTGCCAGCAGTTGGTCGGGACAGGGGGTGAAGGGGGAGCTGTTTTTT,CASSWSGQGVKGELFF,TRBD1,once,TRBV6-6,TRBJ2-2
TGTGCCAGCAGTGAATTAGATCTTAGGCCCAGGGTGAATGAGCAGTTCTTC,CASSELDLRPRVNEQFF,NA,once,TRBV25-1,TRBJ2-1
TGTGCCAGTAGCCCCCGGGACAGGGGCTATAGCAATCAGCCCCAGCATTTT,CASSPRDRGYSNQPQHF,TRBD1,NA,TRBV19,TRBJ1-5
TGTGCCAGCTCACCACGAATAGCTAGCGGCAGCGGTACCGGGGAGCTGTTTTTT,CASSPRIASGSGTGELFF,TRBD2,NA,TRBV18,TRBJ2-2
TGCGCCAGCAGCTCCCCAGAGAACACTGAAGCTTTCTTT,CASSSPENTEAFF,NA,NA,TRBV4-1,TRBJ1-1
TGTGCCAGCTCACCCCCCGGGACAGGGAACACCGGGGAGCTGTTTTTT,CASSPPGTGNTGELFF,TRBD1,few,TRBV18,TRBJ2-2
TGTGCCAGCAGCTTAGAAGGACTAGCAAAGACCCAGTACTTC,CASSLEGLAKTQYF,TRBD2,NA,TRBV7-2,TRBJ2-5
TGTGCCAGCAGCTCACCGGACAGAGATACCTACAATGAGCAGTTCTTC,CASSSPDRDTYNEQFF,NA,NA,TRBV21-1,TRBJ2-1
TGTGCCAGCAGCGTAGATAGCTTGGCGGCGAACACCGGGGAGCTGTTTTTT,CASSVDSLAANTGELFF,NA,NA,TRBV9,TRBJ2-2
TGTGCCAGCAGCTTAGAGGGGGGGAGGAGGACGAACGAGAACACTGAAGCTTTCTTT,CASSLEGGRRTNENTEAFF,NA,once,TRBV7-9,TRBJ1-1
TGTGCCAGCAGGCGGAACCCGGGGGGGAACCAAGAGACCCAGTACTTC,CASRRNPGGNQETQYF,TRBD2,NA,TRBV5-4,TRBJ2-5
TGTGCCAGCAGCTTTCCGGGGGGAGAGACCCAGTACTTC,CASSFPGGETQYF,TRBD2,few,TRBV6-1,TRBJ2-5
TGTGCCAGCATCAAATCCCTAGCGGGAGGTATCTCCTACGAGCAGTACTTC,CASIKSLAGGISYEQYF,TRBD2,NA,TRBV27,TRBJ2-7
TGTGCCAGCAGTGGAGAGTTGGACACTGAAGCTTTCTTT,CASSGELDTEAFF,NA,NA,TRBV2,TRBJ1-1
TGTGCCAGCTCACCTTTCCGAGACAATGAGCAGTTCTTC,CASSPFRDNEQFF,NA,NA,TRBV18,TRBJ2-1
TGTGCCAGCAGCTACGCAGGGGGTAGGGACGAGCAGTACTTC,CASSYAGGRDEQYF,TRBD1,NA,TRBV7-2,TRBJ2-7
TGTGCCAGCAGCTCCCCACCTAGGGGGGGACTAGCCAAAAACATTCAGTACTTC,CASSSPPRGGLAKNIQYF,NA,NA,TRBV7-9,TRBJ2-4
TGCGCCAGCAGCCGAGGGGGGGATATGGCGCCCCAGCATTTT,CASSRGGDMAPQHF,NA,NA,TRBV4-1,TRBJ1-5
TGCGCCAGCAGCCAAGACCTGGACAGGGTGGCCACTGAAGCTTTCTTT,CASSQDLDRVATEAFF,TRBD1,NA,TRBV4-3,TRBJ1-1
TGTGCCAGCAGCTTAGACTCAGTAAAGAACACTGAAGCTTTCTTT,CASSLDSVKNTEAFF,NA,NA,TRBV11-3,TRBJ1-1
TGTGCCAGCAGCCCCACTGCGGACTTTAGAATGAACACTGAAGCTTTCTTT,CASSPTADFRMNTEAFF,NA,NA,TRBV9,TRBJ1-1
TGTGCCATCAGTGAGCCGGGAGGATCGGGACTGGGGTTGAGCAATGAGCAGTTCTTC,CAISEPGGSGLGLSNEQFF,TRBD2,NA,TRBV10-3,TRBJ2-1
TGTGCCACCAGCCCGATGACAGACGCTGACACAGATACGCAGTATTTT,CATSPMTDADTDTQYF,NA,NA,TRBV15,TRBJ2-3
TGTGCCAGCAGCTACCCCGAGGCCTCTACCTACGAGCAGTACTTC,CASSYPEASTYEQYF,NA,NA,TRBV7-9,TRBJ2-7
TGTGCCAGCAGCCCGTGGACAGATTTCCAGAACACTGAAGCTTTCTTT,CASSPWTDFQNTEAFF,NA,NA,TRBV11-2,TRBJ1-1
TGTGCCAGCGGAACGGACAGTGCAGCACTCGAGCAGTACTTC,CASGTDSAALEQYF,NA,NA,TRBV5-4,TRBJ2-7
TGTGCCAGCAGCCGGACTAGCGGCACAGATACGCAGTATTTT,CASSRTSGTDTQYF,TRBD2,NA,TRBV28,TRBJ2-3
TGTGCCTGGGACACCTCTGGGGCCAACGTCCTGACTTTC,CAWDTSGANVLTF,NA,NA,TRBV30,TRBJ2-6
TGTGCCAGCTTTGCAGGGCCTGGGCTTAACTATGGCTACACCTTC,CASFAGPGLNYGYTF,NA,NA,TRBV6-5,TRBJ1-2
TGTGCCAGCTCACCGCCGCCGGGTTCAACCTATGGCTACACCTTC,CASSPPPGSTYGYTF,NA,NA,TRBV18,TRBJ1-2
TGTGCCAGCAGCGGACAGTGGGTCGCCGGGGAGCTGTTTTTT,CASSGQWVAGELFF,NA,NA,TRBV7-9,TRBJ2-2
TGCGCCAGCAAGTTAGTCGGGGAGCTGTTTTTT,CASKLVGELFF,NA,NA,TRBV5-1,TRBJ2-2